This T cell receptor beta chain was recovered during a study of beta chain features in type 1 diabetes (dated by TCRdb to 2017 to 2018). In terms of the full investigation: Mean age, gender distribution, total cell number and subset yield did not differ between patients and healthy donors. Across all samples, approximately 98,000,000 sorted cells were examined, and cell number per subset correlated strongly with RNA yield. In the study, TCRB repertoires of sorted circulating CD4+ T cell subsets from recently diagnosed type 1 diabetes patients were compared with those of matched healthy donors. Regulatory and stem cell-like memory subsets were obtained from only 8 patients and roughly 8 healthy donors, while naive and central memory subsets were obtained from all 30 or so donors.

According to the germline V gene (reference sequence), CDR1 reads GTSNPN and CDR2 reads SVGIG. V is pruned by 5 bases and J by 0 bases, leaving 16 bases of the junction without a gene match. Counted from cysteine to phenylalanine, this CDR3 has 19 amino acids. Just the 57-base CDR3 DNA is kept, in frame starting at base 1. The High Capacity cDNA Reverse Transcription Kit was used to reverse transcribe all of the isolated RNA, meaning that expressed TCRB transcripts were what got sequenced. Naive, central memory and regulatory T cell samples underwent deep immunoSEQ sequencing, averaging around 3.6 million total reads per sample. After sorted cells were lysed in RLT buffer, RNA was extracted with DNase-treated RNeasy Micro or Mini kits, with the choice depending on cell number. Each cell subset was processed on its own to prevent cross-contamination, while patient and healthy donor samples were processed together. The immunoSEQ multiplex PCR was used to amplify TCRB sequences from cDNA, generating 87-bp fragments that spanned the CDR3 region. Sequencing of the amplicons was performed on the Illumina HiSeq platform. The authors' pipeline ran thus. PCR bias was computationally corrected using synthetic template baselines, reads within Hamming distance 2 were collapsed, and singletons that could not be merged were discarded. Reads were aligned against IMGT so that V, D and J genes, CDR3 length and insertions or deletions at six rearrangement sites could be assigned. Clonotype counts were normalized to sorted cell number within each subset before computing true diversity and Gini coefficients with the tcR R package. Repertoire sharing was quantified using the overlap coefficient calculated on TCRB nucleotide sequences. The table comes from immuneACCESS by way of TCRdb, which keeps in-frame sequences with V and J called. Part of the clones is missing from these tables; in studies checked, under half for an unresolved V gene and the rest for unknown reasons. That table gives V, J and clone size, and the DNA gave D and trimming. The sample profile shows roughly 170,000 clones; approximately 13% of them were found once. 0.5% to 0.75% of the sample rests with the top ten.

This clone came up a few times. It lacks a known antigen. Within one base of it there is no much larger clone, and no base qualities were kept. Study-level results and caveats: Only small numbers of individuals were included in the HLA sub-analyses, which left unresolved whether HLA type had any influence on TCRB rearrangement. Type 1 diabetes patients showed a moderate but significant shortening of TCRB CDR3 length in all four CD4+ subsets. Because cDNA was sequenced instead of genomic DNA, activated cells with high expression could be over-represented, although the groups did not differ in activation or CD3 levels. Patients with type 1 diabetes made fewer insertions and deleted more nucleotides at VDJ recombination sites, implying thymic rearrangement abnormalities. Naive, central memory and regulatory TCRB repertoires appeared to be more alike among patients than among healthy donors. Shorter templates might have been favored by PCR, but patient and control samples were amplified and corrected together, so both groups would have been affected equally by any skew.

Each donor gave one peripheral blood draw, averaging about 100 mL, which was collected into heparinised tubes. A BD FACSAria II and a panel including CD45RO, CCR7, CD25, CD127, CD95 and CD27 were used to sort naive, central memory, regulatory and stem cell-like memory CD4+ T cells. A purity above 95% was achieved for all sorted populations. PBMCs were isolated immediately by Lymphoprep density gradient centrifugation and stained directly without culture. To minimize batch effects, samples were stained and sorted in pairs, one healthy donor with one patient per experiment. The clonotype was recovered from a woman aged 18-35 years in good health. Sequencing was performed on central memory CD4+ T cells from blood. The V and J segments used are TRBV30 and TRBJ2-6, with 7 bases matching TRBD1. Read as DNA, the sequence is TGTGCCTGGGCTAAAGGGGCAGGGGGTGGTCTCTCTGGGGCCAACGTCCTGACTTTC. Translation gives CAWAKGAGGGLSGANVLTF. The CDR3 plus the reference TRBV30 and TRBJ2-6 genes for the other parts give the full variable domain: SQTIHQWPATLVQPVGSPLSLECTVEGTSNPNLYWYRQAAGRGLQLLFYSVGIGQISSEVPQNLSASRPQDRQFILSSKKLLLSDSGFYLCAWAKGAGGGLSGANVLTFGAGSRLTVL.